The source of this T cell receptor (beta chain) is a study of T-cell reconstitution after alpha-beta-depleted transplantation in children. Unique molecular identifiers were built into the TCRbeta library. TCRdb re-called the PCR reads through MiXCR, storing one row per CDR3 protein. The data show about a million distinct CDR3 sequences, roughly 29% seen once. About this clonotype itself: Its antigen is unknown.

Findings and caveats of the study: Most T-cell counts and diversity one year after the transplant came from T cells that were newly produced.

V dropped 5 bases and J dropped 8; count of bases not matched to a gene: 13. The CDR3 is 15 residues long. The germline CDR1 and CDR2 sequences are SGHTA and FQGNSA. The clonotype was recovered from a boy under two years old who had a stem cell transplant for SCID, so the T cells may come from the graft donor. This sequence joins TRBV7-2 and TRBJ1-2; 8 nucleotides line up with TRBD1. The material sequenced was PBMCs, mostly from graft donor cells, taken 360 days after TCRalphabeta/CD19-depleted stem cell transplant. CDR3 in amino acids: CASSLEVWTGTGYTF. CDR3 in DNA: TGTGCCAGCAGCCTAGAAGTCTGGACAGGGACCGGCTACACCTTC.